The 9 T cell receptor beta chains below come from one sample, sequenced in a study of vaccination effects on CD4 cells after COVID-19 (dated by TCRdb to about 2022). The library came from the immunoSEQ multiplex PCR assay. TCRdb stores this immuneACCESS table with in-frame sequences only. Part of the clones is absent; in the studies checked, under half of the shortfall reflects unresolved V genes, and no reason is known for the rest. The sample profile shows tens of thousands of clones; under 80% of them were found once. About 2.5% of the sample lies in the top ten. These receptors lack a known antigen. After around ten days of culture, CD4+ T cells were isolated with the EasySep CD4+ T cell isolation kit. Each participant received two doses of an mRNA SARS-CoV-2 vaccine, either BNT162b2 or mRNA-1273. The starting material was CD4+ T cells from PBMCs cultured without peptide, obtained after COVID-19 vaccination. These TCRs come from a human donor who received a COVID-19 vaccine.

The chain joins TRBV3-1 (or the pseudogene TRBV3-2) to TRBJ2-1, with D tentatively TRBD2 (5 bases). CDR1 and CDR2 (germline): LGHDT, YNNKEL (reference sequence). The CDR3 is made up of 14 amino acids. Trimming took 8 bases from V and 7 from J, leaving 18 bases between them. In DNA form, the CDR3 reads TGTGCCAGCGCACCCCTAGCAAAGGCTAATGAGCAGTTCTTC. It translates to CASAPLAKANEQFF.

The rearrangement joins TRBV6-5 to TRBJ2-5, with TRBD1 matching over 10 bases. The junction had 2 bases not matched to a gene; V was cut back by 2 bases and J by 5 bases. This CDR3 is 14 amino acids long. CDR1 is MNHEY, CDR2 SVGAGI, per germline. Here the CDR3 reads CASSYDRGPETQYF. The CDR3 DNA reads TGTGCCAGCAGTTACGACAGGGGGCCGGAGACCCAGTACTTC.

This clone has just a few counts. The chain is built from TRBV5-1 and TRBJ1-6; possibly TRBD1 for D (6 bases). Trimming removed 4 bases from V and 8 bases from J, with 16 bases in between. The CDR3 consists of 15 residues. Germline CDR1 and CDR2: SGHRS and YFSETQ. The CDR3 is CASSPGTLSDSPLHF. In DNA, the CDR3 is TGCGCCAGCAGCCCGGGGACACTATCGGATTCACCCCTCCACTTT.

The J gene is TRBJ2-7, the V gene TRBV6-5; tentatively, D is TRBD2 (5 bases). V gave up 5 bases and J gave up 3 bases, with 11 bases separating them. This CDR3 contains 13 residues. Germline CDR1 reads MNHEY; CDR2 reads SVGAGI. The CDR3, as DNA: TGTGCCAGCAGTCGCCTTGGGAGCTACGAGCAGTACGTC. Translation: CASSRLGSYEQYV.

This clone has a handful of counts. The V and J genes are TRBV4-1 and TRBJ1-6; 8 bases map to TRBD1. Unmatched junction bases numbered 4, after V lost 0 bases and J lost 9 bases. Germline CDR1 MGHRA, CDR2 YSYEKL. The CDR3 covers 15 residues. The CDR3 nucleotides are TGCGCCAGCAGCCAAGATCAGGGGGCGGTTTCACCCCTCCACTTT. The encoded protein is CASSQDQGAVSPLHF.

The chain uses TRBV24-1 and TRBJ2-4; D remains ambiguous. This CDR3 has 13 amino acids. Germline V gene lookup returns CDR1 KGHDR and CDR2 SFDVKD. Trimming removed 3 bases at V and 8 bases at J, with 10 bases between. CDR3 in DNA: TGTGCCACCAGTGATCATCGTGGCGACATTCAGTACTTC. Its protein is CATSDHRGDIQYF.

The chain combines TRBV3-1 (or the pseudogene TRBV3-2) with TRBJ1-4; a possible D gene is TRBD1 (5 bases). Looked up from germline, CDR1 is LGHDT and CDR2 is YNNKEL (reference sequence). The CDR3 sequence is 14 residues long. V lost 4 bases and J 6 bases, leaving 12 bases between the germline ends. The CDR3 DNA is TGTGCCAGCAGCCGGGGACCGGCTCATGAAAAACTGTTTTTT. It yields the protein CASSRGPAHEKLFF.

The chain joins TRBV19 to TRBJ1-4, with D unclear. Germline V lookup: CDR1 LNHDA, CDR2 SQIVND (reference sequence). The CDR3 sequence is 15 residues long. V lost 5 bases and J lost 5, with 15 bases in between. CDR3 nucleotides: TGTGCCAGTAGTGATGTCAGCAGCCCAAATGAAAAACTGTTTTTT. Its translation: CASSDVSSPNEKLFF.

The chain employs TRBV19 and TRBJ1-2; possibly TRBD1 for D (5 bases). CDR3 length: 14 amino acids. Trimming removed 5 bases from V and 0 bases from J, with 10 bases in between. Looked up from germline, CDR1 is LNHDA and CDR2 is SQIVND (reference sequence). CDR3: CASSQGTANYGYTF. CDR3 nucleotide sequence: TGTGCCAGTAGTCAGGGTACAGCTAACTATGGCTACACCTTC.